The 4 T cell receptor beta chains listed next were all sequenced from one sample in a study of blood T cell repertoires in COVID-19. TCRdb's table, derived via immunoSEQ multiplex PCR, lists solely in-frame clones and lacks some. This sample has approximately 350,000 clones, with around nine tenths found just once. Sequencing used peripheral blood. The receptors stem from a young woman who had recovered from COVID-19.

This chain connects TRBV19 to TRBJ1-4; D gene unclear. Looked up from germline, CDR1 is LNHDA and CDR2 is SQIVND (reference sequence). The CDR3 extends over 15 amino acids. Trimming removed 3 bases at V and 4 bases at J, with 12 bases between. The DNA of the CDR3 is TGTGCCAGTAGTATGGGAGGGCAGCTTAATGAAAAACTGTTTTTT. It codes for CASSMGGQLNEKLFF.

The chain couples TRBV11-2 to TRBJ1-6; D is uncertain. CDR1 SGHAT and CDR2 FQNNGV come from the germline V gene. The CDR3 runs 14 residues. V lost 3 bases, J lost 7 bases, and 10 bases lay in between. The CDR3 loop reads CASSLVLWNSPLHF. Written as DNA, the CDR3 is TGTGCCAGCAGCTTGGTACTATGGAATTCACCCCTCCACTTT. Filled out from reference TRBV11-2 and TRBJ1-6, the complete variable domain reads EAGVAQSPRYKIIEKRQSVAFWCNPISGHATLYWYQQILGQGPKLLIQFQNNGVVDDSQLPKDRFSAERLKGVDSTLKIQPAKLEDSAVYLCASSLVLWNSPLHFGNGTRLTVT.

The CDR3 nucleotides read TGCGCCAGCAGTGCGGGGAGCGGTCAGCCCCAGCATTTT. Its protein product is CASSAGSGQPQHF. The V gene is TRBV10-1, the J gene TRBJ1-5; no reliable D call. The CDR3 runs 13 residues. The germline V gene has CDR1 WNHNN and CDR2 SYGVQD (reference sequence). Between the trimmed V and J ends, which lost 4 bases and 6 bases, there was a span of 10 bases.

The V call is TRBV6-5, the J call TRBJ1-3; 9 nucleotides line up with TRBD1. V lost 7 bases, J lost 4 bases, and 5 bases stayed unmatched. The germline V gene has CDR1 MNHEY and CDR2 SVGAGI. The CDR3 spans 14 residues. The CDR3 is CASTGTGNGNTIYF. In DNA, the CDR3 is TGTGCCAGCACAGGGACAGGGAACGGAAACACCATATATTTT.